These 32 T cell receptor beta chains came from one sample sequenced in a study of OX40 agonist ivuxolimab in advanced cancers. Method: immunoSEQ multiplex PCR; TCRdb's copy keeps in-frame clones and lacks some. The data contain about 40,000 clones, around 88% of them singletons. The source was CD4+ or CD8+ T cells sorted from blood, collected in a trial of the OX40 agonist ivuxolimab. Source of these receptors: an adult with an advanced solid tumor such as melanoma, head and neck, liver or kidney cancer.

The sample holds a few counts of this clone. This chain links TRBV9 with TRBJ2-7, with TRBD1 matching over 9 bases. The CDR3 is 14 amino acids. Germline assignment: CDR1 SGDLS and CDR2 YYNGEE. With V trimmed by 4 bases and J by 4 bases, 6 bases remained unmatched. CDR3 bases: TGTGCCAGCAGCCCTCGGGACAGGGCATACGAGCAGTACTTC. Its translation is CASSPRDRAYEQYF.

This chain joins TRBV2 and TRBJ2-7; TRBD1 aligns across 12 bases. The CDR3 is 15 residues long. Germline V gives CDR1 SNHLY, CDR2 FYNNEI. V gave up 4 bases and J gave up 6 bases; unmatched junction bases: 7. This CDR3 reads CASSGGTGGWSEQYF. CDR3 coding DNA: TGTGCCAGCAGTGGAGGGACAGGGGGCTGGAGCGAGCAGTACTTC.

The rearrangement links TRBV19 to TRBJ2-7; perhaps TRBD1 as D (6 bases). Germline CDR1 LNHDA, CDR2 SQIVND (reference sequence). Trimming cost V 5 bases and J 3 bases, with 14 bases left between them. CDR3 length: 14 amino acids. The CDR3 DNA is TGTGCCAGTAGTCCCGGGACATCGAACTACGAGCAGTACTTC. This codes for CASSPGTSNYEQYF.

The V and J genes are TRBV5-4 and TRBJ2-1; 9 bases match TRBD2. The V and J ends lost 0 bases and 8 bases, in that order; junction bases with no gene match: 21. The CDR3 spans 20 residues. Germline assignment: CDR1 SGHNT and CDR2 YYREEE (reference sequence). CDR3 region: CASSLVPASGMGFRGDEQFF. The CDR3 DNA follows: TGTGCCAGCAGCTTGGTTCCGGCTAGCGGGATGGGCTTTCGGGGGGATGAGCAGTTCTTC.

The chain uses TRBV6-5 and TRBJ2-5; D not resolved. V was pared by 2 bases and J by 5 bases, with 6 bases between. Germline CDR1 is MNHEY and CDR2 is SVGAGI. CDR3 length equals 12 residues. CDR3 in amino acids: CASSYGFETQYF. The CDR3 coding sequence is TGTGCCAGCAGTTACGGATTTGAGACCCAGTACTTC.

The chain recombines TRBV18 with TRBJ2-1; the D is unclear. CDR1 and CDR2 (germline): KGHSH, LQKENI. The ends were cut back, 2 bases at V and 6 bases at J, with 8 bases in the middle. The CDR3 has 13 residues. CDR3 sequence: CASSPTTPNEQFF. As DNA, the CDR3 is TGTGCCAGCTCACCAACGACACCCAATGAGCAGTTCTTC.

CDR3 nucleotide sequence: TGCAGCCCCATAAACCGGGACACTAACACCGGGGAGCTGTTTTTT. As protein: CSPINRDTNTGELFF. The J gene is TRBJ2-2, the V gene TRBV29-1; D is perhaps TRBD1 (6 bases). Germline CDR1 reads SQVTM; CDR2 reads ANQGSEA. There are 15 residues in the CDR3. V gave up 8 bases and J gave up 2 bases, with 18 bases separating them.

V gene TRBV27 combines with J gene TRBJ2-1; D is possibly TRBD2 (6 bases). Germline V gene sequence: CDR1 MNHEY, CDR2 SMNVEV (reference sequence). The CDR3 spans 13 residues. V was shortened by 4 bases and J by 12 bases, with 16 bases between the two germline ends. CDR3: CASSSGTGVGQFF. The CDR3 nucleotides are TGTGCCAGCAGTTCCGGGACTGGGGTGGGGCAGTTCTTC.

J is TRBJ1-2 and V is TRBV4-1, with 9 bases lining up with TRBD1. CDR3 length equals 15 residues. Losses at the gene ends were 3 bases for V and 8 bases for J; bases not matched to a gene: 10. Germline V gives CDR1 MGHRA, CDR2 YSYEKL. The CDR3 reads CASSHKGGTGSGYTF. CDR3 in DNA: TGCGCCAGCAGCCACAAAGGCGGGACAGGGAGCGGCTACACCTTC.

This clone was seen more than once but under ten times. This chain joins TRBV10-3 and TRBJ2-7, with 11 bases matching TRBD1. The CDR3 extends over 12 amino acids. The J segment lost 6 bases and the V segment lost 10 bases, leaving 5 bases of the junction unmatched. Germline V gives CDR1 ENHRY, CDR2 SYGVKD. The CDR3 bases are TGTGCCACCTGGACAGGGGGCGGCGAGCAGTACTTC. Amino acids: CATWTGGGEQYF.

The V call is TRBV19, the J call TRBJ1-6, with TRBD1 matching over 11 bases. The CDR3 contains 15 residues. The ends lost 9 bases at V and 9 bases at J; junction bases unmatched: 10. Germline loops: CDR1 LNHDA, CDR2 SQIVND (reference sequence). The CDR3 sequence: CARRHPGTGGSPLHF. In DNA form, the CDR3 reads TGTGCCAGACGTCACCCCGGGACAGGGGGTTCACCCCTCCACTTT. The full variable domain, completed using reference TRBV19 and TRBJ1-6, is DGGITQSPKYLFRKEGQNVTLSCEQNLNHDAMYWYRQDPGQGLRLIYYSQIVNDFQKGDIAEGYSVSREKKESFPLTVTSAQKNPTAFYLCARRHPGTGGSPLHFGNGTRLTVT.

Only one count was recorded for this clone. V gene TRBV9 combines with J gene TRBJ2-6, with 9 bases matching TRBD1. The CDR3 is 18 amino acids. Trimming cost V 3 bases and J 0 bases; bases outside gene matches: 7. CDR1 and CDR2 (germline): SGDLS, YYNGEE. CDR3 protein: CASSGGQGPTSGANVLTF. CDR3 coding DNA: TGTGCCAGCAGCGGGGGACAGGGCCCCACCTCTGGGGCCAACGTCCTGACTTTC.

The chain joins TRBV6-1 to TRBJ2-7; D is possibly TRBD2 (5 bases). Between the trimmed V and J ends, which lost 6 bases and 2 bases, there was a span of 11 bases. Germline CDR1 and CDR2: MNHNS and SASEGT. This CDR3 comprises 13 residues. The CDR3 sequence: CASRWEWPYEQYF. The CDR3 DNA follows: TGTGCCAGCAGGTGGGAGTGGCCCTACGAGCAGTACTTC.

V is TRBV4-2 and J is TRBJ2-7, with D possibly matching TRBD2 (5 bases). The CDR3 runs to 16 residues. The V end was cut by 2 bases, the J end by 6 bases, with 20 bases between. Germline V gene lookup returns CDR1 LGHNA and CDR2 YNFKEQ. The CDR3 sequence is CASSQRTGSGVGEQYF. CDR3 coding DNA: TGTGCCAGCAGCCAAAGAACGGGATCTGGGGTTGGCGAGCAGTACTTC.

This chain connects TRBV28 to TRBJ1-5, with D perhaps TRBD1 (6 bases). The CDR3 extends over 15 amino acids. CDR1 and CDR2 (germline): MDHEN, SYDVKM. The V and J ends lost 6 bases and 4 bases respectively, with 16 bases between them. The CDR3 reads CASRIPRGTNQPQHF. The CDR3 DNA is TGTGCCAGCAGGATACCGAGGGGGACTAATCAGCCCCAGCATTTT.

Here the CDR3 DNA reads TGTGCCAGCAGCTTCGACACCTCATCCTACAATGAGCAGTTCTTC. Translating gives CASSFDTSSYNEQFF. V and J are TRBV11-2 and TRBJ2-1; D call uncertain. Germline-derived CDR1 and CDR2 are SGHAT and FQNNGV. Trimming cost V 3 bases and J 1 base, with 10 bases left between them. The CDR3 length is 15 residues. The complete variable domain, with remaining parts taken from reference TRBV11-2 and TRBJ2-1, reads EAGVAQSPRYKIIEKRQSVAFWCNPISGHATLYWYQQILGQGPKLLIQFQNNGVVDDSQLPKDRFSAERLKGVDSTLKIQPAKLEDSAVYLCASSFDTSSYNEQFFGPGTRLTVL.

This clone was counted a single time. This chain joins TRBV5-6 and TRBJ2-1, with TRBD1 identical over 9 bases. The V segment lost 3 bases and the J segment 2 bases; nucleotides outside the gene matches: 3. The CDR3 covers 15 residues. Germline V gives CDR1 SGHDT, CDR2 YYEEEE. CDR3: CASSSGQGTYNEQFF. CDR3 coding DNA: TGTGCCAGCAGCTCGGGACAGGGAACCTACAATGAGCAGTTCTTC.

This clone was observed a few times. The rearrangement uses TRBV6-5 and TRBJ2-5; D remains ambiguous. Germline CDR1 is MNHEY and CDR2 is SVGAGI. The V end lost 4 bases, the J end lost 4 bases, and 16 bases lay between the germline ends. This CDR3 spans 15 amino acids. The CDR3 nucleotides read TGTGCCAGCAGTTCCCTCGAGCCGATACGAGAGACCCAGTACTTC. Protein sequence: CASSSLEPIRETQYF.

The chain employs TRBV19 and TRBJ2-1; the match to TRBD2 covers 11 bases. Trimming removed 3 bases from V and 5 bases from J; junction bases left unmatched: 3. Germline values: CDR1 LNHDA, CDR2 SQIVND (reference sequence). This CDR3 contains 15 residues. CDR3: CASSIIAGGNNEQFF. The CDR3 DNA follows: TGTGCCAGTAGTATTATAGCGGGAGGGAACAATGAGCAGTTCTTC. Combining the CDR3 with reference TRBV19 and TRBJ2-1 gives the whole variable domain DGGITQSPKYLFRKEGQNVTLSCEQNLNHDAMYWYRQDPGQGLRLIYYSQIVNDFQKGDIAEGYSVSREKKESFPLTVTSAQKNPTAFYLCASSIIAGGNNEQFFGPGTRLTVL.

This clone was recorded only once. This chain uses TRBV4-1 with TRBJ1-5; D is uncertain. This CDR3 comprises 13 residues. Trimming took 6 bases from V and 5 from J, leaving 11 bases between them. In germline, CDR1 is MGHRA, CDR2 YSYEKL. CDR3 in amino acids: CASSPLTYQPQHF. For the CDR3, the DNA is TGCGCCAGCAGTCCTCTCACATATCAGCCCCAGCATTTT.

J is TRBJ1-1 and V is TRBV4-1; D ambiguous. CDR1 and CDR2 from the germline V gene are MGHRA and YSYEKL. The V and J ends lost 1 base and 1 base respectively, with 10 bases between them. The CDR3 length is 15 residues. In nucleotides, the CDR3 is TGCGCCAGCAGCCAAGTGAGTTCATCGAACACTGAAGCTTTCTTT. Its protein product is CASSQVSSSNTEAFF.

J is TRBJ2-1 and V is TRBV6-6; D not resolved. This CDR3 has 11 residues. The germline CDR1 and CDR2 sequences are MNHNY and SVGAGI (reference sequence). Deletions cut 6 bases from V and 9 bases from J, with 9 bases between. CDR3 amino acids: CASSLGSEQFF. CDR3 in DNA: TGTGCCAGCAGCCTCGGAAGTGAGCAGTTCTTC.

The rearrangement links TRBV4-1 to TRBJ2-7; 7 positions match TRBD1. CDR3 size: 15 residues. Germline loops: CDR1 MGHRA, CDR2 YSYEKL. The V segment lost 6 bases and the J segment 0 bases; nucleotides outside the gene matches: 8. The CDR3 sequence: CASRLTGSSSYEQYF. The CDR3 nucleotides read TGCGCCAGCAGGCTGACAGGGTCAAGCTCCTACGAGCAGTACTTC.

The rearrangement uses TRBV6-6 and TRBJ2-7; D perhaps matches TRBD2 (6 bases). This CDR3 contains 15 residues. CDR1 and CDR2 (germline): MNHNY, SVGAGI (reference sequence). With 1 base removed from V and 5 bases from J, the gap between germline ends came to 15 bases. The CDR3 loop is CASSYFLGEDDEQYF. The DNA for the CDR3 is TGTGCCAGCAGTTACTTTCTAGGGGAGGACGACGAGCAGTACTTC.

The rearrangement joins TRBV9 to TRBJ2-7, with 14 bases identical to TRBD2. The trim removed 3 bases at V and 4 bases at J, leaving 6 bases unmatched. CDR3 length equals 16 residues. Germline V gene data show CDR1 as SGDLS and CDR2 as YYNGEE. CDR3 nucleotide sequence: TGTGCCAGCAGCGCGCAGGGACTAGCGGGAGAATACGAGCAGTACTTC. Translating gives CASSAQGLAGEYEQYF.

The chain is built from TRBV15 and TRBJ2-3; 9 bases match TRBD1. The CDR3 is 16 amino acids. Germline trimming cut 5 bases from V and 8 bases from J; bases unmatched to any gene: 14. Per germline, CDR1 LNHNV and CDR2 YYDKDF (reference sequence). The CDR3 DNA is TGTGCCACCAGCCAGGCCGGGACAGGGACACAGGGTACGCAGTATTTT. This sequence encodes CATSQAGTGTQGTQYF.

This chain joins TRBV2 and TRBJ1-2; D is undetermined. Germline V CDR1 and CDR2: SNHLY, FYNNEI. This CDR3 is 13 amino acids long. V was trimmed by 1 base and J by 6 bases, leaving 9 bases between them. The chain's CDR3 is CASSEEAVDGYTF. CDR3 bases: TGTGCCAGCAGTGAAGAGGCAGTTGATGGCTACACCTTC. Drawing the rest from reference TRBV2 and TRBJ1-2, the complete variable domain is EPEVTQTPSHQVTQMGQEVILRCVPISNHLYFYWYRQILGQKVEFLVSFYNNEISEKSEIFDDQFSVERPDGSNFTLKIRSTKLEDSAMYFCASSEEAVDGYTFGSGTRLTVV.

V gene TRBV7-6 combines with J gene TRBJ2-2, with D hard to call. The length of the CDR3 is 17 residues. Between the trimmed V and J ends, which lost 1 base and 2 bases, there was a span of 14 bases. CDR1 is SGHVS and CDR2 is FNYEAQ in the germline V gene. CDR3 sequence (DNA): TGTGCCAGCAGCTTAGTTCGGGCGGTTTTTAACACCGGGGAGCTGTTTTTT. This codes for CASSLVRAVFNTGELFF.

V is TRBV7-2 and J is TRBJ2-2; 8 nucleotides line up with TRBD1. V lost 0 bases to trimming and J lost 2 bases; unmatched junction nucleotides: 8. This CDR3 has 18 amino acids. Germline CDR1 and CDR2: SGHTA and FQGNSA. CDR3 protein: CASSLALTGTGNTGELFF. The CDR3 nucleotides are TGTGCCAGCAGCTTAGCGCTAACCGGGACAGGAAACACCGGGGAGCTGTTTTTT.

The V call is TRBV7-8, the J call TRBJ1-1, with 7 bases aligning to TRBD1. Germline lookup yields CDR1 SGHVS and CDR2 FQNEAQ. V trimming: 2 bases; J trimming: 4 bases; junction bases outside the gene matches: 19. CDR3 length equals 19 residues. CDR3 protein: CASSLTQGVSLGQGTEAFF. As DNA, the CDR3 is TGTGCCAGCAGCTTAACCCAGGGGGTGAGTCTAGGGCAGGGCACTGAAGCTTTCTTT.

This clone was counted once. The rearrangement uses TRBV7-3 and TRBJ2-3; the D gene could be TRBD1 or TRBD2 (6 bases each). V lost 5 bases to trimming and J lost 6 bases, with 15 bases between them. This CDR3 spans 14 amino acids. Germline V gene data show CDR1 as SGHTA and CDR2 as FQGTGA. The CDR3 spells CASSGVSGADTQYF. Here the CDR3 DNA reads TGTGCCAGCAGCGGGGTTTCGGGGGCCGATACGCAGTATTTT.

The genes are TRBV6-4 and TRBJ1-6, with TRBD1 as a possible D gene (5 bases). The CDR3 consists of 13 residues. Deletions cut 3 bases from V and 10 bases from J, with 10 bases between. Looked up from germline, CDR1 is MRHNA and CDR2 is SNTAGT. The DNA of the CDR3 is TGTGCCAGCAGTGATCTAGGGGAGTCACCCCTCCACTTT. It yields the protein CASSDLGESPLHF.